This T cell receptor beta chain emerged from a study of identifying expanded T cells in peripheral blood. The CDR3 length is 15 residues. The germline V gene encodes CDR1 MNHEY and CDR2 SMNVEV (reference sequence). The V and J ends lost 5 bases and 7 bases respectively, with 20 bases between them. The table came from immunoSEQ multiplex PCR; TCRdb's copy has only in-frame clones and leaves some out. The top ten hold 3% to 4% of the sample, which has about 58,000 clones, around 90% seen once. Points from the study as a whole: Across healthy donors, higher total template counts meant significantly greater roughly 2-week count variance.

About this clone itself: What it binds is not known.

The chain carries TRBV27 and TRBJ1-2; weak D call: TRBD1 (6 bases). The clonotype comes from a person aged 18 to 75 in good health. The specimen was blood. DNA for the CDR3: TGTGCCAGCAGTCCACACAGGGAAGGGGGTCTTGGCTACACCTTC. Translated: CASSPHREGGLGYTF.